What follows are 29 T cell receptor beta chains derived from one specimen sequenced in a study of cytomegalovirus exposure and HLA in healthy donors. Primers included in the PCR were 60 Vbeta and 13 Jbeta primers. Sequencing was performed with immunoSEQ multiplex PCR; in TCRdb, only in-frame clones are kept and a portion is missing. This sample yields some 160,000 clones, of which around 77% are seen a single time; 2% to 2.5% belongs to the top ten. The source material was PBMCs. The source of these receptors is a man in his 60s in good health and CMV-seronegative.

The CDR3 coding sequence is TGCAGCGTTGAAAGGGGCTGGGGAGCTTTCTTT. It encodes CSVERGWGAFF. J is TRBJ1-1 and V is TRBV29-1; the D gene is possibly TRBD1 (5 bases). CDR1 is SQVTM and CDR2 is ANQGSEA in the germline V gene. V lost 2 bases and J 10 bases, leaving 11 bases between the germline ends. CDR3 length: 11 residues.

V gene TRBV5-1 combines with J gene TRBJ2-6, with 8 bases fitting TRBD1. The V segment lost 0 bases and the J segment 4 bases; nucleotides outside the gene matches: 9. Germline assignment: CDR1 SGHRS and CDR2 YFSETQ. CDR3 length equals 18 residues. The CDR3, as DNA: TGCGCCAGCAGCTTGGTGGACAGGGCGTCTGAAGGGGCCAACGTCCTGACTTTC. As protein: CASSLVDRASEGANVLTF.

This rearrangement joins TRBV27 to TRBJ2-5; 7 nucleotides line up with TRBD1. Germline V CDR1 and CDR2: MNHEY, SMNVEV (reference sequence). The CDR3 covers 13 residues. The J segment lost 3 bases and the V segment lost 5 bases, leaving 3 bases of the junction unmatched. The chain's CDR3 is CASSQDREETQYF. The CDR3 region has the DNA TGTGCCAGCAGTCAAGACAGGGAAGAGACCCAGTACTTC.

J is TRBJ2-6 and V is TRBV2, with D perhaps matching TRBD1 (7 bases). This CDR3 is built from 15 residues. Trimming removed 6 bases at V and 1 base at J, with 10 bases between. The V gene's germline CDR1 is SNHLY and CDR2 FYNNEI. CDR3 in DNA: TGTGCCAGCAGCGGGGGACAGTCTGGGGCCAACGTCCTGACTTTC. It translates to CASSGGQSGANVLTF.

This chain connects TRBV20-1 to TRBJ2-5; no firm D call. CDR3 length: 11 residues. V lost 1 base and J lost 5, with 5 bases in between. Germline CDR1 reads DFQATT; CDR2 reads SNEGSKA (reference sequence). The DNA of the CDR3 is TGCAGTGCTAGAGTCGGGGAGACCCAGTACTTC. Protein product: CSARVGETQYF.

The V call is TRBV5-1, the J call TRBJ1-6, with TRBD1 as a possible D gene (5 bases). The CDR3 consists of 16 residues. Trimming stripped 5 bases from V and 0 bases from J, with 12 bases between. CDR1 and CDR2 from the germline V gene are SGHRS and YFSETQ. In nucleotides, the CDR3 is TGCGCCAGCAGGGATACAGGTAGCTCCTATAATTCACCCCTCCACTTT. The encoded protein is CASRDTGSSYNSPLHF.

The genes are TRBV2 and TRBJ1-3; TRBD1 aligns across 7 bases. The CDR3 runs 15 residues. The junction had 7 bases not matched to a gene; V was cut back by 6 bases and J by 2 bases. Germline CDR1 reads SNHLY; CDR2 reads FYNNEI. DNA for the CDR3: TGTGCCAGCAGCGAAACGGGACAGACTGGAAACACCATATATTTT. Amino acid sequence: CASSETGQTGNTIYF.

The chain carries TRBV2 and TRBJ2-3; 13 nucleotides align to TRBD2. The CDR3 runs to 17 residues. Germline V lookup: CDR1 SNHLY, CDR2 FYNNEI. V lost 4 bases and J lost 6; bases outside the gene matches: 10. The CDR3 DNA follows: TGTGCCAGCAGTGGACCGGGACTAGCGGGGAGGATTGATACGCAGTATTTT. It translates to CASSGPGLAGRIDTQYF. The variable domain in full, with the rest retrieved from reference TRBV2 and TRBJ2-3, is EPEVTQTPSHQVTQMGQEVILRCVPISNHLYFYWYRQILGQKVEFLVSFYNNEISEKSEIFDDQFSVERPDGSNFTLKIRSTKLEDSAMYFCASSGPGLAGRIDTQYFGPGTRLTVL.

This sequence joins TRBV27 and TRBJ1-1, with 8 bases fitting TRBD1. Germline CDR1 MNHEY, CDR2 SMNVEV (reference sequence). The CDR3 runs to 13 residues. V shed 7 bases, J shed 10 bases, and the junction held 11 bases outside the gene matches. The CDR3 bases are TGTGCCAGCAACCGACCCAGGGGGCTTATAGCTTTCTTT. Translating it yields CASNRPRGLIAFF.

CDR3 sequence reads: CASSGRTGSYEQYF. The CDR3, as DNA: TGTGCCAGCAGTGGCCGGACAGGATCCTACGAGCAGTACTTC. J is TRBJ2-7 and V is TRBV6-1, with TRBD1 matching over 7 bases. Germline V gives CDR1 MNHNS, CDR2 SASEGT. The CDR3 consists of 14 residues. After removal of 4 bases from V and 1 base from J, the junction contained 4 bases not matched to a gene.

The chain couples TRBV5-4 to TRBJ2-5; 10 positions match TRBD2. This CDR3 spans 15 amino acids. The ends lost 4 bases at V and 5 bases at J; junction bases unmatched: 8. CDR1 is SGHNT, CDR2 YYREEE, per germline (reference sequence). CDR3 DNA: TGTGCCAGCAGCAAAATTAGCGGGGGGCTTGAGACCCAGTACTTC. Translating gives CASSKISGGLETQYF.

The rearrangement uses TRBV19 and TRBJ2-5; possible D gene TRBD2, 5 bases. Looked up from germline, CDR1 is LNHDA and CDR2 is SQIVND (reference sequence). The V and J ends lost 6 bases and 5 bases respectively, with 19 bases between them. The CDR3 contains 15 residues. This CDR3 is CASSTKVTTGETQYF. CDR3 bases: TGTGCCAGTAGCACTAAGGTGACTACTGGGGAGACCCAGTACTTC.

The CDR3 bases are TGCAGTGCTAGAAGAGTCACTGAAGCTTTCTTT. Residues: CSARRVTEAFF. This rearrangement joins TRBV20-1 to TRBJ1-1; D is uncertain. Trimming removed 2 bases from V and 4 bases from J, with 5 bases in between. The CDR3 spans 11 residues. Germline loops: CDR1 DFQATT, CDR2 SNEGSKA (reference sequence).

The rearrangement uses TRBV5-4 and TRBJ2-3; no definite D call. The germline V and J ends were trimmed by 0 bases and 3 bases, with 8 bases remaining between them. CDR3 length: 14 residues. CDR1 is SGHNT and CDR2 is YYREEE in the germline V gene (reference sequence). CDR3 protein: CASSLDRFTDTQYF. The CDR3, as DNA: TGTGCCAGCAGCTTGGATAGATTTACAGATACGCAGTATTTT.

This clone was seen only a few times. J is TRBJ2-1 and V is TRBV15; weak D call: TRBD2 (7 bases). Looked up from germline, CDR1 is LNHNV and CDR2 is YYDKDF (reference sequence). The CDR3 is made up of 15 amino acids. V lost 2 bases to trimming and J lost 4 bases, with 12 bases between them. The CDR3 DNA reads TGTGCCACCAGCAGACCCGGGGGGCGATACAATGAGCAGTTCTTC. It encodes CATSRPGGRYNEQFF.

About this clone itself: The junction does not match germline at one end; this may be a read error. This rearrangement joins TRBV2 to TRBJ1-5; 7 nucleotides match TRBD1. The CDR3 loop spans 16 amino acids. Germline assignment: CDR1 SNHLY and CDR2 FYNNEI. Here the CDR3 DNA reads TGTGCCAGCAGTTTGAACTCGAGGTGGTCGGGACAGCCCCAGAATTTT. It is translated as CASSLNSRWSGQPQNF.

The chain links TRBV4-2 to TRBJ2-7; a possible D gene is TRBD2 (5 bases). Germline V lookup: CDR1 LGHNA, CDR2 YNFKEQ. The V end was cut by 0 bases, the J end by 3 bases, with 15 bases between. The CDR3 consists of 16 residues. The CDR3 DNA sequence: TGTGCCAGCAGCCAAGATATATCAGCGGCCGACTACGAGCAGTACTTC. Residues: CASSQDISAADYEQYF.

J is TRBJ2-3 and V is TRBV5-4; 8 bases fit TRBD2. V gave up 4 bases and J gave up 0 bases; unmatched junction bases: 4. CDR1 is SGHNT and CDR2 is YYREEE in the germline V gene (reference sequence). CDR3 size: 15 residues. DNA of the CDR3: TGTGCCAGCAGCAGCGCTAGCGGGAGCACAGATACGCAGTATTTT. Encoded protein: CASSSASGSTDTQYF.

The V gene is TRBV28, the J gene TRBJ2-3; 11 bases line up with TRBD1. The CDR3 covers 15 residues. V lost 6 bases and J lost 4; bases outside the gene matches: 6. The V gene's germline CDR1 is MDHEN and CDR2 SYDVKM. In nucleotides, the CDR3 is TGTGCCAGCAGCTCCGCGGGACAGGGGGCAGATACGCAGTATTTT. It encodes CASSSAGQGADTQYF.

This CDR3 is CASSYRGGRETQYF. The CDR3 coding sequence is TGTGCCAGCAGCTATCGGGGGGGCCGCGAGACCCAGTACTTC. The genes are TRBV4-2 and TRBJ2-5; TRBD2 matches at 8 bases. The germline V gene has CDR1 LGHNA and CDR2 YNFKEQ. V gave up 5 bases and J gave up 5 bases; unmatched junction bases: 7. The CDR3 sequence is 14 residues long.

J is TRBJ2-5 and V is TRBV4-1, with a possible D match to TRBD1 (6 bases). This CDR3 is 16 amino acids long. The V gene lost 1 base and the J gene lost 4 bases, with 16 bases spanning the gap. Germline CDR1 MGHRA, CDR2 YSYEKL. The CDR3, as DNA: TGCGCCAGCAGCCAAGCAACAGGGTGGGCGGGAGAGACCCAGTACTTC. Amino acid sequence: CASSQATGWAGETQYF.

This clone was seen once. CDR3 bases: TGTGCCAGCAGTGACACAGGGGCCTACGCCGGGGAGCTGTTTTTT. It encodes CASSDTGAYAGELFF. The V call is TRBV2, the J call TRBJ2-2; TRBD1 matches at 7 bases. The CDR3 sequence is 15 residues long. Germline V gene sequence: CDR1 SNHLY, CDR2 FYNNEI. V shed 3 bases and J 6 bases; nucleotides not matched to a gene: 7.

The CDR3 loop reads CASRPGQGAYGYTF. CDR3 nucleotides: TGTGCCAGCAGACCAGGACAGGGGGCGTATGGCTACACCTTC. This chain links TRBV7-6 with TRBJ1-2, with 11 bases lining up with TRBD1. The germline CDR1 and CDR2 sequences are SGHVS and FNYEAQ. Trimming at V came to 6 bases and at J to 5 bases, leaving 5 bases not matched to a gene. The length of the CDR3 is 14 residues.

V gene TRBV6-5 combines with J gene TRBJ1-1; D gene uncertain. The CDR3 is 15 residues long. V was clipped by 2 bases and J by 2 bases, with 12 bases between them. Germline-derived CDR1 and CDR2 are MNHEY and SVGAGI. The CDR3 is CASSYVGGVNTEAFF. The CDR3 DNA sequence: TGTGCCAGCAGTTACGTGGGAGGCGTAAACACTGAAGCTTTCTTT.

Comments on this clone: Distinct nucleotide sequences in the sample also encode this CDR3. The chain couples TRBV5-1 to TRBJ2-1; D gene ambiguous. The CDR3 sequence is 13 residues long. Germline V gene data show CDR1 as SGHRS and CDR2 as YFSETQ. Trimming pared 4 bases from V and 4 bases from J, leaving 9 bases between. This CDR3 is CASSLARYNEQFF. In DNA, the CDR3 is TGCGCCAGCAGCCTCGCCAGATACAATGAGCAGTTCTTC.

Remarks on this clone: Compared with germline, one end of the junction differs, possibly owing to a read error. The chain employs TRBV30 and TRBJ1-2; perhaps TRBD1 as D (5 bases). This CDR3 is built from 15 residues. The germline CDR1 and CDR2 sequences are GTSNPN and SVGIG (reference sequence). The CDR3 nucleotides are TGTGCCTGGAGTCCCCGGGGGAGGGGAGCCTATGGCTACCCCTTC. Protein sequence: CAWSPRGRGAYGYPF.

CDR3 in amino acids: CARSLEGGPEAFF. The CDR3 DNA is TGTGCCAGAAGCTTGGAAGGGGGACCTGAAGCTTTCTTT. This rearrangement joins TRBV5-3 to TRBJ1-1, with D possibly matching TRBD1 (6 bases). TRBV5-3 is an ORF; its function is uncertain. CDR3 length equals 13 residues. V dropped 0 bases and J dropped 6 bases, with 9 bases sitting between them.

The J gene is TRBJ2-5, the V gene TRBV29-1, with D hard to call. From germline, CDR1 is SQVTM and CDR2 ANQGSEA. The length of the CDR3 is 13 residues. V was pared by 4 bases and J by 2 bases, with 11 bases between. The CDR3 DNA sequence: TGCAGCGTTGCTCCACGTCTACAAGAGACCCAGTACTTC. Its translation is CSVAPRLQETQYF.

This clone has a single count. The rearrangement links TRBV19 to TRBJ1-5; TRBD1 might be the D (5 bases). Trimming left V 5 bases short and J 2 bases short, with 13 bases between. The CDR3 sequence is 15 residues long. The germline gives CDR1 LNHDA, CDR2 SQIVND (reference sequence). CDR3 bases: TGTGCCAGTAGTCCCGGGGGGGTGGGCAATCAGCCCCAGCATTTT. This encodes CASSPGGVGNQPQHF.